This T cell receptor beta chain was documented in a study of blood T cell repertoires in COVID-19. Study details: The study drew acute and convalescent COVID-19 samples from the United States, Italy and Spain. In each case, the material was cDNA or gDNA derived from T cells, B-cell-depleted T cells, or PBMCs.

The V end was cut by 5 bases, the J end by 3 bases, with 22 bases between. The CDR3 runs 16 residues. CDR1 and CDR2 (germline): SQVTM, ANQGSEA. In the original processing: Reference gene primer amplification gave estimated nucleated cell counts. The protocol was immunoSEQ multiplex PCR, while the TCRdb copy is restricted to in-frame clones and leaves out a portion. The D gene and trimming were derived from the DNA, and the V and J assignments and clone size from that table. The sample shows about 230,000 clones, about 79% of them seen only once. Sample: peripheral blood. The clonotype originates from a woman aged 40 to 55 who had recovered from COVID-19. The rearrangement uses TRBV29-1 and TRBJ1-2; no clear D. The CDR3 DNA reads TGCAGCGTTTGGGGAGTGGAAGTAACGCGAGACTATGGCTACACCTTC. Protein sequence: CSVWGVEVTRDYGYTF.